This record concerns one T cell receptor (beta chain) sequence. Its cognate antigen is unknown. This entry belongs to a study of fetal regulatory T cell absence and autoimmunity. Study details: IPEX patients had exocrine pancreas autoimmunity without clinical diabetes.

This CDR3 has 17 residues. J was trimmed by 5 bases and V by 1 base; bases with no gene match: 11. CDR1 is SGHTA, CDR2 FQGNSA, per germline. Sequenced by immunoSEQ multiplex PCR; TCRdb stores in-frame clones only, minus some. There are just over 45,000 clones in the sample; about 86% occur only once, and roughly 0.37% lies in the top ten. Findings of the study overall: Pancreas and cord blood did not differ much in TRB family usage. Some top pancreas TCR clones were over 85-fold enriched versus cord blood.

The rearrangement links TRBV7-2 to TRBJ2-5; the match to TRBD2 covers 9 bases. Sequencing used cord blood. This receptor was taken from a newborn boy with IPEX syndrome. The CDR3 DNA reads TGTGCCAGCAGCTTAGTGAGGCGGGGGGGCTATAGGGAGACCCAGTACTTC. Translation gives CASSLVRRGGYRETQYF.